The 23 T cell receptor beta chains presented below share a single source sample, sequenced in a study of cytomegalovirus exposure and HLA in healthy donors. It was with 60 Vbeta and 13 Jbeta primers that the PCR ran. Sequenced by immunoSEQ multiplex PCR; TCRdb stores in-frame clones only, minus some. The sample carries some 130,000 clones, roughly three quarters recorded once. The sequenced sample consisted of PBMCs. The receptors here all came from an older woman in good health and CMV-seronegative.

This clone was seen more than once but under ten times. The chain links TRBV28 to TRBJ1-4; D is unclear. Trimming took off 3 bases at V and 0 bases at J, with 11 bases between the two ends. Germline V CDR1 and CDR2: MDHEN, SYDVKM. This CDR3 spans 16 amino acids. The CDR3 spells CASSLSGTSTNEKLFF. In nucleotides, the CDR3 is TGTGCCAGCAGTTTGTCAGGCACTTCAACTAATGAAAAACTGTTTTTT.

This clone was seen more than once but under ten times. The rearrangement links TRBV11-1 to TRBJ2-3; TRBD2 matches 10 bases. Germline V gene lookup returns CDR1 SGHAT and CDR2 FQDESV (reference sequence). This CDR3 is 16 amino acids long. The V and J ends lost 1 base and 3 bases, in that order; junction bases with no gene match: 4. The CDR3 bases are TGTGCCAGCAGCTTAGGGGCTAGCGGGAGTACAGATACGCAGTATTTT. It codes for CASSLGASGSTDTQYF. The full variable domain, its missing parts supplied by reference TRBV11-1 and TRBJ2-3, is EAEVAQSPRYKITEKSQAVAFWCDPISGHATLYWYRQILGQGPELLVQFQDESVVDDSQLPKDRFSAERLKGVDSTLKIQPAELGDSAMYLCASSLGASGSTDTQYFGPGTRLTVL.

This chain uses TRBV18 with TRBJ2-7, with 7 bases matching TRBD1. Germline loops: CDR1 KGHSH, CDR2 LQKENI. With V trimmed by 0 bases and J by 3 bases, 2 bases remained unmatched. This CDR3 region has 14 residues. The CDR3 is CASSPPTGYYEQYF. For the CDR3, the DNA is TGTGCCAGCTCACCACCGACAGGGTACTACGAGCAGTACTTC.

This clone was seen only a few times. V and J are TRBV5-1 and TRBJ1-4; D remains unclear. The CDR3 consists of 14 residues. CDR1 is SGHRS and CDR2 is YFSETQ in the germline V gene. The germline V and J ends were trimmed by 0 bases and 8 bases, with 11 bases remaining between them. The CDR3 DNA reads TGCGCCAGCAGCTTGGGGGCAGTCGGAGAAAAACTGTTTTTT. As protein: CASSLGAVGEKLFF.

V and J are TRBV19 and TRBJ1-4; D gene ambiguous. Germline V gene sequence: CDR1 LNHDA, CDR2 SQIVND (reference sequence). The V and J ends lost 5 bases and 7 bases respectively, with 11 bases between them. The CDR3 runs to 13 residues. The CDR3 DNA is TGTGCCAGTAGTTGGACTAGAGGTGAAAAACTGTTTTTT. Its translation is CASSWTRGEKLFF. Supplemented by reference TRBV19 and TRBJ1-4, the full variable domain reads DGGITQSPKYLFRKEGQNVTLSCEQNLNHDAMYWYRQDPGQGLRLIYYSQIVNDFQKGDIAEGYSVSREKKESFPLTVTSAQKNPTAFYLCASSWTRGEKLFFGSGTQLSVL.

The rearrangement links TRBV27 to TRBJ2-7; D might be TRBD1 (6 bases). The germline gives CDR1 MNHEY, CDR2 SMNVEV (reference sequence). This CDR3 region has 15 residues. The germline V and J ends were trimmed by 2 bases and 1 base, with 12 bases remaining between them. This chain's CDR3 is CASSLSPQGSYEQYF. For the CDR3, the DNA is TGTGCCAGCAGTTTAAGCCCACAGGGTTCCTACGAGCAGTACTTC.

The rearrangement links TRBV7-9 to TRBJ2-7, with D perhaps matching TRBD1 (5 bases). Trimming removed 5 bases at V and 0 bases at J, with 8 bases between. CDR1 is SEHNR and CDR2 is FQNEAQ in the germline V gene (reference sequence). The CDR3 sequence is 13 residues long. CDR3 DNA: TGTGCCAGCAGCGGGGCCGTCTCCTACGAGCAGTACTTC. Translation: CASSGAVSYEQYF.

The J gene is TRBJ1-5, the V gene TRBV6-4, with D unresolved. CDR1 is MRHNA, CDR2 SNTAGT, per germline. V lost 3 bases and J 3 bases, leaving 6 bases between the germline ends. This CDR3 comprises 13 residues. For the CDR3, the DNA is TGTGCCAGCAGTGAGCAGTCCAATCAGCCCCAGCATTTT. Residues: CASSEQSNQPQHF.

CDR3: CASRSAFRVSSDTQYF. The CDR3 DNA reads TGTGCCAGCAGGTCGGCCTTCAGGGTAAGTTCAGATACGCAGTATTTT. This chain links TRBV27 with TRBJ2-3; tentative D call: TRBD1 (5 bases). With 6 bases removed from V and 4 bases from J, the gap between germline ends came to 20 bases. Looked up from germline, CDR1 is MNHEY and CDR2 is SMNVEV (reference sequence). CDR3 length: 16 amino acids.

The rearrangement links TRBV15 to TRBJ1-5; D is unresolved. The CDR3 has 20 residues. Germline CDR1 and CDR2: LNHNV and YYDKDF (reference sequence). Trimming removed 3 bases from V and 0 bases from J, with 24 bases in between. In nucleotides, the CDR3 is TGTGCCACCAGCAGGCGGGTTGGCTCTCCTCGAGGGAATAGCAATCAGCCCCAGCATTTT. Amino acids: CATSRRVGSPRGNSNQPQHF.

This clone was observed a few times. This sequence joins TRBV19 and TRBJ1-5; D is undetermined. Germline V gives CDR1 LNHDA, CDR2 SQIVND (reference sequence). The CDR3 totals 11 residues. Trimming removed 3 bases at V and 8 bases at J, with 5 bases between. In DNA, the CDR3 is TGTGCCAGTAGTATCGGGGAGCCCCAGCATTTT. It translates to CASSIGEPQHF.

The V call is TRBV29-1, the J call TRBJ1-1; TRBD1 matches 7 bases. This CDR3 contains 14 residues. Germline trimming cut 7 bases from V and 5 bases from J; bases unmatched to any gene: 13. Germline assignment: CDR1 SQVTM and CDR2 ANQGSEA. This CDR3 is CSGYRGGRWTEAFF. The CDR3 nucleotides are TGCAGCGGGTACAGGGGCGGAAGATGGACTGAAGCTTTCTTT.

The J gene is TRBJ2-5, the V gene TRBV7-3, with D maybe TRBD2 (6 bases). V was cut by 5 bases and J by 7 bases, with 14 bases left in between. CDR1 and CDR2 (germline): SGHTA, FQGTGA. CDR3 length: 13 residues. The CDR3 nucleotides are TGTGCCAGCAGCGCGCCGGGGGTAACGACCCAGTACTTC. Translated, it gives CASSAPGVTTQYF.

The DNA of the CDR3 is TGTGCCAGTAGAACGTCAGGAGGCTGGGGCTACACCTTC. It is translated as CASRTSGGWGYTF. This chain uses TRBV19 with TRBJ1-2, with D hard to call. CDR1 and CDR2 (germline): LNHDA, SQIVND (reference sequence). With 6 bases removed from V and 8 bases from J, the gap between germline ends came to 16 bases. The CDR3 length is 13 residues.

The genes are TRBV6-4 and TRBJ1-1, with D uncertain. The CDR3 spans 13 residues. V was pared by 4 bases and J by 1 base, with 7 bases between. Germline V gene data show CDR1 as MRHNA and CDR2 as SNTAGT. This chain's CDR3 is CASSASGNTEAFF. The DNA for the CDR3 is TGTGCCAGCAGTGCCTCCGGGAACACTGAAGCTTTCTTT.

The chain carries TRBV5-4 and TRBJ1-1; D uncertain. Per germline, CDR1 SGHNT and CDR2 YYREEE (reference sequence). Trimming shortened V by 0 bases and J by 5 bases, and 8 bases separated the two germline ends. The CDR3 spans 13 residues. CDR3 sequence: CASSLEVRTEAFF. As DNA, the CDR3 is TGTGCCAGCAGCTTGGAGGTGAGGACTGAAGCTTTCTTT.

There are a few counts of this clone. The V gene is TRBV6-1, the J gene TRBJ2-3; D remains ambiguous. Germline V lookup: CDR1 MNHNS, CDR2 SASEGT. The CDR3 is made up of 15 amino acids. V lost 2 bases, J lost 2 bases, and 11 bases lay in between. CDR3 protein: CASSELSRSTDTQYF. DNA of the CDR3: TGTGCCAGCAGTGAACTCTCCCGGTCCACAGATACGCAGTATTTT.

This chain links TRBV7-2 with TRBJ2-7; TRBD2 might be the D (7 bases). Germline V gene sequence: CDR1 SGHTA, CDR2 FQGNSA. V gave up 3 bases and J gave up 6 bases, with 18 bases separating them. The CDR3 is made up of 15 amino acids. The CDR3 bases are TGTGCCAGCAGCTTTGGGGGCGGGAGTTCACGCGAGCAGTACTTC. It specifies CASSFGGGSSREQYF.

The V gene is TRBV9, the J gene TRBJ2-7; TRBD2 aligns across 7 bases. This CDR3 is 15 amino acids long. The V segment lost 1 base and the J segment 6 bases; nucleotides outside the gene matches: 10. Germline V gene sequence: CDR1 SGDLS, CDR2 YYNGEE. The CDR3 bases are TGTGCCAGCAGCGTAACTCCGGCAGGGAGGGGCGAGCAGTACTTC. Translating gives CASSVTPAGRGEQYF. Based on the CDR3 plus reference TRBV9 and TRBJ2-7, the full variable domain is DSGVTQTPKHLITATGQRVTLRCSPRSGDLSVYWYQQSLDQGLQFLIQYYNGEERAKGNILERFSAQQFPDLHSELNLSSLELGDSALYFCASSVTPAGRGEQYFGPGTRLTVT.

This sequence joins TRBV7-8 and TRBJ1-2, with a weak D call TRBD1 (5 bases). CDR1 SGHVS and CDR2 FQNEAQ come from the germline V gene. The CDR3 extends over 13 amino acids. Trimming stripped 3 bases from V and 8 bases from J, with 13 bases between. Here the CDR3 reads CASSFSPRGGYTF. CDR3 nucleotides: TGTGCCAGCAGCTTTAGCCCGCGGGGGGGCTACACCTTC. Looking up the rest from reference TRBV7-8 and TRBJ1-2 gives the full variable domain: GAGVSQSPRYKVAKRGQDVALRCDPISGHVSLFWYQQALGQGPEFLTYFQNEAQLDKSGLPSDRFFAERPEGSVSTLKIQRTQQEDSAVYLCASSFSPRGGYTFGSGTRLTVV.

CDR3 amino acids: CASIRTGVANYGYTF. CDR3 nucleotide sequence: TGTGCCAGCATCAGAACAGGGGTGGCTAACTATGGCTACACCTTC. This sequence joins TRBV6-1 and TRBJ1-2; 7 positions agree with TRBD1. CDR1 and CDR2 from the germline V gene are MNHNS and SASEGT. Germline trimming cut 7 bases from V and 0 bases from J; bases unmatched to any gene: 8. The CDR3 loop spans 15 amino acids.

The chain is built from TRBV28 and TRBJ1-6; no definite D call. Germline loops: CDR1 MDHEN, CDR2 SYDVKM. The CDR3 has 15 amino acids. The V end was cut by 4 bases, the J end by 10 bases, with 17 bases between. CDR3 sequence reads: CASSSTRESNSPLHF. As DNA, the CDR3 is TGTGCCAGCAGTTCGACCCGGGAGTCCAACTCACCCCTCCACTTT.

The V and J genes are TRBV11-2 and TRBJ2-2; a weak D match, TRBD2 (5 bases). Trimming took 4 bases from V and 1 from J, leaving 16 bases between them. Germline CDR1 SGHAT, CDR2 FQNNGV. The CDR3 is 17 amino acids. This CDR3 is CASSSFHGKKNTGELFF. CDR3 bases: TGTGCCAGCAGCTCCTTCCACGGGAAGAAGAACACCGGGGAGCTGTTTTTT.